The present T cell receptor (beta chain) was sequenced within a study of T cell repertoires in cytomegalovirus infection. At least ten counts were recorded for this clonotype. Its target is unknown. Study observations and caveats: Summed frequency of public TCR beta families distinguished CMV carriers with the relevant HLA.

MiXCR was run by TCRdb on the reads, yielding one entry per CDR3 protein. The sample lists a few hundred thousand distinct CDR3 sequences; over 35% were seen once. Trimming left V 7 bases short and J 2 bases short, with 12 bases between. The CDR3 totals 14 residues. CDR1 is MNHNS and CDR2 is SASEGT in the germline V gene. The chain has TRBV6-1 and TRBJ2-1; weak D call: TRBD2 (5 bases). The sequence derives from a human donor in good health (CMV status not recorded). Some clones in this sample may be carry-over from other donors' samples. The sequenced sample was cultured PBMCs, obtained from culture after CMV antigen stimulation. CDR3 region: CASTLDSTYNEQFF. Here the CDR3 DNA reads TGTGCCAGCACCCTGGACTCCACCTACAATGAGCAGTTCTTC.